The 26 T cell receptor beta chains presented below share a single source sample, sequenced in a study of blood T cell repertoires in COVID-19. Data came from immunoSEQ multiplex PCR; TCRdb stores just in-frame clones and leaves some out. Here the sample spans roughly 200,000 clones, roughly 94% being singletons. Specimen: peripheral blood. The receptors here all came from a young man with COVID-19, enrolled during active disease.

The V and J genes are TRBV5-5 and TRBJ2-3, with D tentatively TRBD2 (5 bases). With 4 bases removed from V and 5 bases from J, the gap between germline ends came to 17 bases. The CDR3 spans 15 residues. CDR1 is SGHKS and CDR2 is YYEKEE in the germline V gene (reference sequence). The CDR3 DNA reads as TGTGCCAGCAGCCCAGCAGCGGACCGCGTAGATACGCAGTATTTT. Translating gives CASSPAADRVDTQYF.

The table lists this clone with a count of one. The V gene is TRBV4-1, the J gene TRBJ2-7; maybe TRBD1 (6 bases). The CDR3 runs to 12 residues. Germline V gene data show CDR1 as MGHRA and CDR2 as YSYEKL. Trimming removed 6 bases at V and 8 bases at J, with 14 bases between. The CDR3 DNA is TGCGCCAGCAGTCATACAGGGTCCCAGCAGTACTTC. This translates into CASSHTGSQQYF.

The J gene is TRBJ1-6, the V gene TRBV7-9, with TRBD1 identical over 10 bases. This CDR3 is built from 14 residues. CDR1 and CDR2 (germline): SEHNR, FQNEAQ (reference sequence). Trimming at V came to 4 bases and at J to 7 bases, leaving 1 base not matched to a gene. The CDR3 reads CASSSGQGNSPLHF. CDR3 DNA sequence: TGTGCCAGCAGCTCGGGACAGGGGAATTCACCCCTCCACTTT.

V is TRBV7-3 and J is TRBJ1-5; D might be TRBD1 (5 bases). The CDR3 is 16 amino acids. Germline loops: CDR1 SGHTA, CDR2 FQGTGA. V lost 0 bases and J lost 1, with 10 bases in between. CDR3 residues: CASSLTDGGSNQPQHF. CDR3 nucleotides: TGTGCCAGCAGCTTAACGGACGGGGGGAGCAATCAGCCCCAGCATTTT.

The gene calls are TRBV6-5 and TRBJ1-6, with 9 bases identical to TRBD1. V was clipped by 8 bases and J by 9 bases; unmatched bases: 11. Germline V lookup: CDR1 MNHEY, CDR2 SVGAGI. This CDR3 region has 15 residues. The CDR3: CASGTPGQGGSPLHF. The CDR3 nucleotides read TGTGCCAGCGGCACGCCGGGACAGGGAGGTTCACCCCTCCACTTT.

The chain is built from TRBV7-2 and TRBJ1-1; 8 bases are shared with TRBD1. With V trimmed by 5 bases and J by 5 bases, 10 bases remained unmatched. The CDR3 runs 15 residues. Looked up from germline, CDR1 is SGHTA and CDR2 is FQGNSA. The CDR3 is CASSAHSGGGTEAFF. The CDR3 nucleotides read TGTGCCAGCAGCGCCCATTCAGGGGGCGGAACTGAAGCTTTCTTT.

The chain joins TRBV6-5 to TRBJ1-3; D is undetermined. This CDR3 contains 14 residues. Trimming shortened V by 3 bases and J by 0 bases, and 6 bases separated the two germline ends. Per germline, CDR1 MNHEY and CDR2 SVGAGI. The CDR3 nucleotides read TGTGCCAGCAGTTATCGGGGCTCTGGAAACACCATATATTTT. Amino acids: CASSYRGSGNTIYF.

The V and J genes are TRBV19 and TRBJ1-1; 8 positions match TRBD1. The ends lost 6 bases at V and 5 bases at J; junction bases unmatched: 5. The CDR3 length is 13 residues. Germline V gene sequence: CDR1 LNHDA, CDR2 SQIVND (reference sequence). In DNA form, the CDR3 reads TGTGCCAGTAGCAGGGGGCAGGGGACTGAAGCTTTCTTT. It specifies CASSRGQGTEAFF.

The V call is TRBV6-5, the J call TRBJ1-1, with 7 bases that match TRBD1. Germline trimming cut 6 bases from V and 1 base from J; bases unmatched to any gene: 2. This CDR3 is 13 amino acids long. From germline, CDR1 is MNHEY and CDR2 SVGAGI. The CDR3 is CASRRQGNTEAFF. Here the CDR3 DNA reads TGTGCCAGCAGACGACAGGGGAACACTGAAGCTTTCTTT.

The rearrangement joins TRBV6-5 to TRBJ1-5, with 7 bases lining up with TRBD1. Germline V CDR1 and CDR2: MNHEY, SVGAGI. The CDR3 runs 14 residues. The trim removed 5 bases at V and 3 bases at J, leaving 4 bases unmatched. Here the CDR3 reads CASSKGQINQPQHF. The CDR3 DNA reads TGTGCCAGCAGTAAGGGACAGATCAATCAGCCCCAGCATTTT.

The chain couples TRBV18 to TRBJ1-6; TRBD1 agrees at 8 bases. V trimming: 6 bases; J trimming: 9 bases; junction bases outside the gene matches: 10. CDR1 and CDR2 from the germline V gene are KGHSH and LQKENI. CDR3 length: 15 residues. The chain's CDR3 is CASSRQSDRGSPLHF. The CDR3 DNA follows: TGTGCCAGCTCGAGGCAGTCCGACAGGGGTTCACCCCTCCACTTT.

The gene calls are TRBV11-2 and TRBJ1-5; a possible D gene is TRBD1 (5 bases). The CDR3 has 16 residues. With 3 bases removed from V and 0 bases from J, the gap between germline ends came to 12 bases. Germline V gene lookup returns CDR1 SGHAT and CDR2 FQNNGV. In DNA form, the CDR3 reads TGTGCCAGCAGCTTGGGCCAAGGGGTTAGCAATCAGCCCCAGCATTTT. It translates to CASSLGQGVSNQPQHF.

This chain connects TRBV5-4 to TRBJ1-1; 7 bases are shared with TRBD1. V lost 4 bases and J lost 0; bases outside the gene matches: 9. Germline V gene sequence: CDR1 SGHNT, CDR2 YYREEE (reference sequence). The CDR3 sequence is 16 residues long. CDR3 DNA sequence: TGTGCCAGCAGCCCAACGGGACAGTTAATGAACACTGAAGCTTTCTTT. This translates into CASSPTGQLMNTEAFF. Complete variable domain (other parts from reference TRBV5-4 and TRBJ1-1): ETGVTQSPTHLIKTRGQQVTLRCSSQSGHNTVSWYQQALGQGPQFIFQYYREEENGRGNFPPRFSGLQFPNYSSELNVNALELDDSALYLCASSPTGQLMNTEAFFGQGTRLTVV.

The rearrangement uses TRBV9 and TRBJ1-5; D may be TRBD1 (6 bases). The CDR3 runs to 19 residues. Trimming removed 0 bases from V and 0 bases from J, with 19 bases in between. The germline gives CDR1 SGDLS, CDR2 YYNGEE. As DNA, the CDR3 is TGTGCCAGCAGCGTAGGGAGGAGTGGGACACCTTATAGCAATCAGCCCCAGCATTTT. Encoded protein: CASSVGRSGTPYSNQPQHF.

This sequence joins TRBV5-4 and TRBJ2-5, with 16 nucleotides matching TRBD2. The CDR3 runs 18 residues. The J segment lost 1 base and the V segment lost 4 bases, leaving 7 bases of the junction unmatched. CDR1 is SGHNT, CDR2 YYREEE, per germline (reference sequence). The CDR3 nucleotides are TGTGCCAGCAGCAAAGGGACTAGCGGGGGGGCGGGCCAAGAGACCCAGTACTTC. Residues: CASSKGTSGGAGQETQYF.

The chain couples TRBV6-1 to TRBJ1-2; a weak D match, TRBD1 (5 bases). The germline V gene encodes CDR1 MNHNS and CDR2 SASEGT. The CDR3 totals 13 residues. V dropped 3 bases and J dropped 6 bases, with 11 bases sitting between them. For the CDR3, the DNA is TGTGCCAGCAGTGACAGGGTCACTCATGGCTACACCTTC. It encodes CASSDRVTHGYTF.

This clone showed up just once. The CDR3 is CASRAGQTNYGYTF. For the CDR3, the DNA is TGTGCCAGCAGGGCGGGACAGACTAACTATGGCTACACCTTC. The chain has TRBV2 and TRBJ1-2; 7 bases line up with TRBD1. The V gene's germline CDR1 is SNHLY and CDR2 FYNNEI. V lost 6 bases and J lost 0; bases outside the gene matches: 4. This CDR3 has 14 amino acids. Full variable domain (outside the CDR3, taken from reference TRBV2 and TRBJ1-2): EPEVTQTPSHQVTQMGQEVILRCVPISNHLYFYWYRQILGQKVEFLVSFYNNEISEKSEIFDDQFSVERPDGSNFTLKIRSTKLEDSAMYFCASRAGQTNYGYTFGSGTRLTVV.

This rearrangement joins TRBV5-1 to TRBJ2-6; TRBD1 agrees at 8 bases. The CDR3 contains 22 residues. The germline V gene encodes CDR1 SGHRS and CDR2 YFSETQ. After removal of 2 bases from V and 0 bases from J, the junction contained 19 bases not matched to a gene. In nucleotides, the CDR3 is TGCGCCAGCAGCTTTCACAATAGATTATCGGGACAGGCGAACTCTGGGGCCAACGTCCTGACTTTC. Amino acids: CASSFHNRLSGQANSGANVLTF.

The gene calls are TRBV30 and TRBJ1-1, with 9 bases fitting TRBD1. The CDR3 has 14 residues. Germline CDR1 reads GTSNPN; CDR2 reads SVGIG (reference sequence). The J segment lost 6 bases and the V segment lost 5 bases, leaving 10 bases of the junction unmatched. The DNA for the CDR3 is TGTGCCTGGCATCCGGGACAGGGAGAGGCTGAAGCTTTCTTT. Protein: CAWHPGQGEAEAFF.

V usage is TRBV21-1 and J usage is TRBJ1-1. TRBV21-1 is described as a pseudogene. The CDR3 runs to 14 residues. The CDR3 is CASSKYRKNTEAFF. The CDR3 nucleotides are TGTGCCAGCAGCAAATATAGAAAGAACACTGAAGCTTTCTTT.

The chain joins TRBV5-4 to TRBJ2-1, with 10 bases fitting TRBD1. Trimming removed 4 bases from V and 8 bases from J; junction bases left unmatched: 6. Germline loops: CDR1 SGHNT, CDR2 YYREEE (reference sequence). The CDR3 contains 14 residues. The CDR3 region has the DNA TGTGCCAGCAGCCCGGGACAGGGGAGGGATGAGCAGTTCTTC. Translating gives CASSPGQGRDEQFF.

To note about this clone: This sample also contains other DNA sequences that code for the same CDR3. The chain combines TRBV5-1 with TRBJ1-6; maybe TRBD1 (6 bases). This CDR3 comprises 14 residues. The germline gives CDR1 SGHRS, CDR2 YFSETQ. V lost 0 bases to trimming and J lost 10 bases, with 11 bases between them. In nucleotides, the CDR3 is TGCGCCAGCAGCTTGGACAGGGTGGACTCACCCCTCCACTTT. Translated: CASSLDRVDSPLHF.

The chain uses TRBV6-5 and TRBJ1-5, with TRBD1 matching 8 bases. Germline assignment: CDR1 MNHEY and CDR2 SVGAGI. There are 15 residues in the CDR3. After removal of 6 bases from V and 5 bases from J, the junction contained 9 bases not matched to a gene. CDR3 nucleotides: TGTGCCAGCAGACCTCAGGGGGCGGCCCATCAGCCCCAGCATTTT. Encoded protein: CASRPQGAAHQPQHF.

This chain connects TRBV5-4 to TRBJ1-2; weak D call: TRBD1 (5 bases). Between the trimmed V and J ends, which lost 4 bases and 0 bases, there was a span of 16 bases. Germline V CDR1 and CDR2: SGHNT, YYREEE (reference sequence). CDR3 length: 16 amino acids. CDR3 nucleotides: TGTGCCAGCAGCCCCCGACAGAGGCCATCTAACTATGGCTACACCTTC. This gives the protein CASSPRQRPSNYGYTF.

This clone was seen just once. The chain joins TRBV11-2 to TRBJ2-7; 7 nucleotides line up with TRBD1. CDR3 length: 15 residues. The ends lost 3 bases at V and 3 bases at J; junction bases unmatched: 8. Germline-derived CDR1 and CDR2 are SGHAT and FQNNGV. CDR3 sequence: CASSFLGQSNYEQYF. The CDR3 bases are TGTGCCAGCAGCTTCTTGGGACAGTCAAACTACGAGCAGTACTTC.

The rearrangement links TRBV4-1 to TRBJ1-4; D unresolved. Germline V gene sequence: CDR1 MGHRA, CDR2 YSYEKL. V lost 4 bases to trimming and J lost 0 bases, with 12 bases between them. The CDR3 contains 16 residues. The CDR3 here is CASSRATLATNEKLFF. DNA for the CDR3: TGCGCCAGCAGCCGCGCCACCCTTGCAACTAATGAAAAACTGTTTTTT.